The next 23 T cell receptor beta chains were all read from a single sample in a study of a mutant IDH1 vaccine in newly diagnosed glioma. The method was immunoSEQ multiplex PCR; TCRdb's version includes in-frame clones alone and lacks a portion of them. The data contain 70,000 to 100,000 clones, over 75% of them singletons. The sample's time point: baseline, week 1 (first vaccination visit). Treatment indicated: pre-vaccination baseline after standard-of-care therapy. This sample comprised PBMCs, obtained from a glioma patient treated with radiotherapy, temozolomide or both. All receptors come from a man aged 40-50 years with glioma. Some clones in this sample may be carry-over from other donors' samples.

V gene TRBV15 combines with J gene TRBJ1-1; the D is unclear. V lost 1 base and J 2 bases, leaving 8 bases between the germline ends. The CDR3 contains 14 residues. CDR1 and CDR2 from the germline V gene are LNHNV and YYDKDF (reference sequence). The CDR3 nucleotides read TGTGCCACCAGCAGAGTGGACCCAAACACTGAAGCTTTCTTT. Amino acid sequence: CATSRVDPNTEAFF.

CDR3 in amino acids: CASSLDPLGGNTIYF. The DNA of the CDR3 is TGCGCCAGCAGCTTGGATCCCCTCGGGGGAAACACCATATATTTT. The chain employs TRBV5-1 and TRBJ1-3; D gene uncertain. The CDR3 runs 15 residues. Trimming removed 0 bases from V and 4 bases from J, with 11 bases in between. Germline lookup yields CDR1 SGHRS and CDR2 YFSETQ.

This rearrangement joins TRBV6-6 to TRBJ2-7; D is perhaps TRBD1 (6 bases). The CDR3 extends over 14 amino acids. Per the germline V gene, CDR1 is MNHNY and CDR2 is SVGAGI (reference sequence). Deletions cut 0 bases from V and 3 bases from J, with 9 bases between. The CDR3 DNA sequence: TGTGCCAGCAGTTACTCGACGGACAGCTACGAGCAGTACTTC. This gives the protein CASSYSTDSYEQYF.

J is TRBJ1-6 and V is TRBV19; D may be TRBD1 (5 bases). With 3 bases removed from V and 9 bases from J, the gap between germline ends came to 15 bases. The CDR3 contains 15 residues. Looked up from germline, CDR1 is LNHDA and CDR2 is SQIVND (reference sequence). The CDR3 DNA follows: TGTGCCAGTAGTATCTTCCAGGGTCCTATTTCACCCCTCCACTTT. Translated, it gives CASSIFQGPISPLHF.

Notes on this clone: Other nucleotide sequences in the sample specify the same CDR3. This rearrangement joins TRBV15 to TRBJ2-5; D unclear. Germline lookup yields CDR1 LNHNV and CDR2 YYDKDF (reference sequence). Trimming removed 0 bases at V and 2 bases at J, with 7 bases between. The CDR3 covers 14 residues. CDR3 in amino acids: CATSRDLGQETQYF. The CDR3 DNA sequence: TGTGCCACCAGCAGAGATCTGGGGCAAGAGACCCAGTACTTC.

The rearrangement links TRBV19 to TRBJ1-4, with unresolved D. CDR3 length: 14 amino acids. Germline V gene sequence: CDR1 LNHDA, CDR2 SQIVND (reference sequence). Trimming pared 4 bases from V and 0 bases from J, leaving 6 bases between. The CDR3 region is CASSSRATNEKLFF. The CDR3 nucleotides are TGTGCCAGTAGTAGCAGAGCAACTAATGAAAAACTGTTTTTT.

This sequence joins TRBV30 and TRBJ2-4; 7 bases are a match to TRBD1. Trimming cost V 3 bases and J 1 base; bases outside gene matches: 6. CDR3 length: 15 residues. Germline lookup yields CDR1 GTSNPN and CDR2 SVGIG (reference sequence). The chain's CDR3 is CAWRYRGEAKNIQYF. For the CDR3, the DNA is TGTGCCTGGAGATACAGGGGAGAGGCCAAAAACATTCAGTACTTC.

The V gene is TRBV18, the J gene TRBJ2-7, with a weak D call TRBD1 (6 bases). The CDR3 sequence is 15 residues long. V was cut by 4 bases and J by 4 bases, with 17 bases left in between. Germline V lookup: CDR1 KGHSH, CDR2 LQKENI. CDR3 loop: CASSLTTGPEYEQYF. For the CDR3, the DNA is TGTGCCAGCTCACTTACGACAGGTCCGGAGTACGAGCAGTACTTC.

This clone was detected a few times. The chain joins TRBV6-1 to TRBJ2-3, with 8 nucleotides matching TRBD1. Germline V gene data show CDR1 as MNHNS and CDR2 as SASEGT. CDR3 length: 15 residues. Germline trimming cut 5 bases from V and 4 bases from J; bases unmatched to any gene: 8. The CDR3 DNA reads TGTGCCAGCAGTCCTGGGGGGACAGGATCAGATACGCAGTATTTT. Its protein product is CASSPGGTGSDTQYF.

The chain carries TRBV6-5 and TRBJ1-5, with D tentatively TRBD1 (5 bases). There are 13 residues in the CDR3. Deletions cut 6 bases from V and 8 bases from J, with 14 bases between. Germline V lookup: CDR1 MNHEY, CDR2 SVGAGI. The CDR3 bases are TGTGCCAGCAGCCCCAGGGTTCGGGAGCCCCAGCATTTT. Residues: CASSPRVREPQHF.

The chain uses TRBV6-5 and TRBJ1-1; 7 bases map to TRBD1. J was trimmed by 6 bases and V by 10 bases; bases with no gene match: 11. This CDR3 is 13 amino acids long. Germline loops: CDR1 MNHEY, CDR2 SVGAGI. The CDR3 nucleotides are TGTGCCACCTCGACAGGGAGCGCCTCTGAAGCTTTCTTT. Its protein product is CATSTGSASEAFF.

V and J are TRBV25-1 and TRBJ2-7; 8 bases line up with TRBD1. V trimming: 6 bases; J trimming: 9 bases; junction bases outside the gene matches: 22. The germline V gene encodes CDR1 MGHDK and CDR2 SYGVNS. The CDR3 consists of 17 residues. The CDR3 DNA follows: TGTGCCAGCAGCCCCAGGGCAGGGGGCTGGGGCGAATCCGTGCAGTACTTC. Encoded protein: CASSPRAGGWGESVQYF.

The CDR3 sequence is CASSLSGVSSYEQYF. CDR3 bases: TGTGCCAGTAGCCTCAGCGGGGTTTCTTCCTACGAGCAGTACTTC. The chain combines TRBV19 with TRBJ2-7, with TRBD2 matching over 7 bases. Germline trimming cut 6 bases from V and 1 base from J; bases unmatched to any gene: 9. This CDR3 region has 15 residues. Germline V CDR1 and CDR2: LNHDA, SQIVND (reference sequence).

The chain links TRBV29-1 to TRBJ2-1; the D gene is possibly TRBD1 (6 bases). Looked up from germline, CDR1 is SQVTM and CDR2 is ANQGSEA. Trimming stripped 6 bases from V and 4 bases from J, with 19 bases between. This CDR3 contains 15 residues. The CDR3 region has the DNA TGCAGCGTGGACGTCTTGGGACACGTTTACAATGAGCAGTTCTTC. Amino acids: CSVDVLGHVYNEQFF.

The chain recombines TRBV6-6 with TRBJ1-3; D is perhaps TRBD1 (6 bases). The length of the CDR3 is 14 residues. The V and J ends lost 5 bases and 3 bases respectively, with 11 bases between them. The germline CDR1 and CDR2 sequences are MNHNY and SVGAGI (reference sequence). This chain's CDR3 is CASSRGHLGNTIYF. The DNA for the CDR3 is TGTGCCAGCAGTCGGGGACACCTTGGAAACACCATATATTTT.

The chain employs TRBV18 and TRBJ2-1; 10 bases match TRBD2. This CDR3 region has 17 residues. CDR1 is KGHSH and CDR2 is LQKENI in the germline V gene. J lost 5 bases, V lost 0 bases, and 7 bases had no gene match. The CDR3 spells CASSPPTSGRGNNEQFF. DNA of the CDR3: TGTGCCAGCTCACCACCGACTAGCGGGCGGGGAAACAATGAGCAGTTCTTC. The complete variable domain, with remaining parts taken from reference TRBV18 and TRBJ2-1, reads NAGVMQNPRHLVRRRGQEARLRCSPMKGHSHVYWYRQLPEEGLKFMVYLQKENIIDESGMPKERFSAEFPKEGPSILRIQQVVRGDSAAYFCASSPPTSGRGNNEQFFGPGTRLTVL.

The chain carries TRBV12-5 and TRBJ1-5; TRBD1 matches 12 bases. The germline CDR1 and CDR2 sequences are LGHNT and FRNRAP. The CDR3 has 14 residues. J gave up 12 bases and V 5 bases, and 8 bases lay outside the gene matches. Written as DNA, the CDR3 is TGTGCTAGTGGTCAAGGGACAGGGGGCTTGGTCCAGCATTTT. Its protein is CASGQGTGGLVQHF. The full variable domain, completed using reference TRBV12-5 and TRBJ1-5, is DARVTQTPRHKVTEMGQEVTMRCQPILGHNTVFWYRQTMMQGLELLAYFRNRAPLDDSGMPKDRFSAEMPDATLATLKIQPSEPRDSAVYFCASGQGTGGLVQHFGDGTRLSIL.

V gene TRBV2 combines with J gene TRBJ1-2; no firm D call. The CDR3 consists of 13 residues. CDR1 is SNHLY and CDR2 is FYNNEI in the germline V gene. Trimming left V 6 bases short and J 2 bases short, with 10 bases between. Here the CDR3 reads CASRATVNYGYTF. The CDR3 DNA reads TGTGCCAGCAGAGCGACGGTGAACTATGGCTACACCTTC.

V gene TRBV4-1 combines with J gene TRBJ1-1, with D perhaps TRBD1 (5 bases). Germline V gives CDR1 MGHRA, CDR2 YSYEKL. Trimming removed 1 base from V and 2 bases from J, with 11 bases in between. The CDR3 consists of 15 residues. Here the CDR3 reads CASSQVDRDNTEAFF. The CDR3 DNA is TGCGCCAGCAGCCAAGTCGATAGGGACAACACTGAAGCTTTCTTT.

The V and J genes are TRBV6-1 and TRBJ1-3; possible D gene TRBD1, 6 bases. Germline loops: CDR1 MNHNS, CDR2 SASEGT. V lost 6 bases, J lost 4 bases, and 16 bases lay in between. The CDR3 consists of 15 residues. CDR3 loop: CASRDLGTSGNTIYF. In nucleotides, the CDR3 is TGTGCCAGCAGGGACCTAGGGACATCAGGAAACACCATATATTTT.

The V call is TRBV5-1, the J call TRBJ2-7; D is undetermined. There are 11 residues in the CDR3. Germline CDR1 and CDR2: SGHRS and YFSETQ. V was shortened by 0 bases and J by 6 bases, with 4 bases between the two germline ends. The chain's CDR3 is CASSLDGEQYF. The CDR3 DNA is TGCGCCAGCAGCTTGGATGGCGAGCAGTACTTC.

In nucleotides, the CDR3 is TGTGCCACCAGCAGAGATGCAGACAATCAGCCCCAGCATTTT. It specifies CATSRDADNQPQHF. This chain joins TRBV15 and TRBJ1-5; D is uncertain. Deletions cut 0 bases from V and 3 bases from J, with 6 bases between. The CDR3 loop spans 14 amino acids. Germline lookup yields CDR1 LNHNV and CDR2 YYDKDF (reference sequence).

The chain has TRBV6-1 and TRBJ2-5; 7 bases are a match to TRBD2. V trimming: 3 bases; J trimming: 3 bases; junction bases outside the gene matches: 7. CDR1 is MNHNS and CDR2 is SASEGT in the germline V gene. The CDR3 is made up of 15 amino acids. CDR3 loop: CASSDRLAQKETQYF. The CDR3 bases are TGTGCCAGCAGTGACCGACTAGCCCAAAAAGAGACCCAGTACTTC.